Here is one T cell receptor beta chain with its context. The source of the sample is a study of control samples from healthy donors and cancer patients. The germline V gene has CDR1 MNHEY and CDR2 SVGEGT. Unmatched junction bases numbered 5, after V lost 5 bases and J lost 6 bases. The CDR3 sequence is 15 residues long. Assay: immunoSEQ multiplex PCR; the TCRdb copy retains only in-frame clones and omits some. The repertoire holds roughly 180,000 clones, approximately 94% seen once, with 1.1% to 1.5% in the top ten. The V gene is TRBV6-2 or TRBV6-3, the J gene TRBJ1-5; 12 bases line up with TRBD1. This receptor was obtained from a woman aged 18-30 years in good health. Input material: blood. The CDR3: CASSPGTGGSQPQHF. CDR3 nucleotides: TGTGCCAGCAGTCCCGGGACAGGGGGCTCTCAGCCCCAGCATTTT.